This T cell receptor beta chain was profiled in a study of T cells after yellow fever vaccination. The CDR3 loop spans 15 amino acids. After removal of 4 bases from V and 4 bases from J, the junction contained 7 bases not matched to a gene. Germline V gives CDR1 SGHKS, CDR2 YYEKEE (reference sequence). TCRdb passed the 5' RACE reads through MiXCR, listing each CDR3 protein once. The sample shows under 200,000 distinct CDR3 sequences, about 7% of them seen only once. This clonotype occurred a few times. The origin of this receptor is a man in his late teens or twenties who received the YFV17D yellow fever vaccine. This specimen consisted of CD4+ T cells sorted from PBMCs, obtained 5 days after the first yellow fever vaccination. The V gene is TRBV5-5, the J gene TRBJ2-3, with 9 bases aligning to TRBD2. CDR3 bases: TGTGCCAGCAGCCGACTTAGCGGGGGCGCAGATACGCAGTATTTT. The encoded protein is CASSRLSGGADTQYF.